A selection of T cell receptor beta chains follows, all from one sample in a study of naive and memory T cell subsets. TCRdb re-analysed the UMI-ligation and nested PCR reads in MiXCR, keeping a single row per CDR3 protein. The data contain roughly 97,000 distinct CDR3 sequences, about 15% of them singletons. The specimen was naive CD8+ T cells from blood. These receptors were taken from a human donor in good health. Each CDR3 is given with its conserved first and last residue. A D gene is named only where the DNA matches it firmly. Clone size is shown for a subset of rows, as once, few, many or a class of expanded clone.

v_call	clone_size	j_call	d_call	cdr3_length	cdr3_nt	cdr3_aa
TRBV29-1	few	TRBJ2-2	.	11	TGCAGCGTTGAAATGGGTCGGGCGCTGTTTTTT	CSVEMGRALFF
TRBV9	few	TRBJ2-1	.	14	TGTGCCAGCAGCGTAGACGCCTCCTACAATGAGCAGTTCTTC	CASSVDASYNEQFF
TRBV4-2	few	TRBJ2-3	TRBD2	17	TGTGCCAGCACCAGCTCCCCCCTAGCGGGAGTTACAGATACGCAGTATTTT	CASTSSPLAGVTDTQYF
TRBV20-1	many	TRBJ1-1	.	11	TGCAGTGTCACCGAGAACACTGAAGCTTTCTTT	CSVTENTEAFF
TRBV14	.	TRBJ2-1	.	14	TGTGCCAGCAGCCAAGTGGAGGTCTACAATGAGCAGTTCTTC	CASSQVEVYNEQFF
TRBV6-2/TRBV6-3	.	TRBJ1-5	.	13	TGTGCCAGCAGTTATGAAACGAATCAGCCCCAGCATTTT	CASSYETNQPQHF
TRBV9	.	TRBJ1-2	.	18	TGTGCCAGCAGCGTAGCTCTAACAGGTATAAGAGCTAACTATGGCTACACCTTC	CASSVALTGIRANYGYTF
TRBV12-3/TRBV12-4	.	TRBJ2-1	TRBD2	14	TGTGCCAGCAGGGGGACTAGTAACTACAATGAGCAGTTCTTC	CASRGTSNYNEQFF
TRBV12-3/TRBV12-4	.	TRBJ2-1	TRBD2	15	TGTGCCAGCGAGGTAGCGGGGGGAGTTAAGAATGAGCAGTTCTTC	CASEVAGGVKNEQFF
TRBV7-8	.	TRBJ2-7	.	13	TGTGCCAGCAGCTTCACCAGGACCTACGAGCAGTACTTC	CASSFTRTYEQYF
TRBV3-1	.	TRBJ2-2	.	16	TGTGCCAGCAGCCAAGATTTGCCAACCGGAACCGGGGAGCTGTTTTTT	CASSQDLPTGTGELFF
TRBV10-3	many	TRBJ2-7	.	15	TGTGCCATCAGTGAGTCTGGCAGCCCTGCCTACGAGCAGTACTTC	CAISESGSPAYEQYF
TRBV2	many	TRBJ1-1	.	16	TGTGCCAGCGAGAGAGAACCCGGACAGCTGAACACTGAAGCTTTCTTT	CASEREPGQLNTEAFF
TRBV29-1	few	TRBJ2-3	.	13	TGCAGCGTAACCTCCATCGGGGCAGATACGCAGTATTTT	CSVTSIGADTQYF
TRBV5-6	.	TRBJ1-5	.	15	TGTGCCAGCAGCCTACAGGGTATGGGCAATCAGCCCCAGCATTTT	CASSLQGMGNQPQHF
TRBV11-2	many	TRBJ2-7	.	16	TGTGTCAGCAGCTTAGATATCGGAGGCAGCTCCTACGAGCAGTACTTC	CVSSLDIGGSSYEQYF
TRBV29-1	few	TRBJ2-4	.	11	TGCAGCGTGGAGTTTTGGAACATTCAGTACTTC	CSVEFWNIQYF
TRBV6-6	.	TRBJ1-2	.	12	TGTGCCAGCAGTTATAGCGCCTATGGCTACACCTTC	CASSYSAYGYTF
TRBV28	few	TRBJ1-1	.	14	TGTGCCAGCAGCCGCGAGGGTTTCGTCACTGAAGCTTTCTTT	CASSREGFVTEAFF
TRBV7-3	many	TRBJ2-3	.	12	TGTGCCAGCAGCTCTCCCGGAGATACGCAGTATTTT	CASSSPGDTQYF
TRBV9	few	TRBJ2-3	.	15	TGTGCCAGCAGCGTCTATGGGCAGCACACAGATACGCAGTATTTT	CASSVYGQHTDTQYF
TRBV7-2	.	TRBJ1-1	TRBD1	16	TGTGCCAGCAGCTTGGCAGGGGGAGCCGTAAACACTGAAGCTTTCTTT	CASSLAGGAVNTEAFF
TRBV6-2/TRBV6-3	few	TRBJ2-7	TRBD1	14	TGTGCCAGCATCTCTGGGACAGGAATCTACGAGCAGTACTTC	CASISGTGIYEQYF
TRBV27	few	TRBJ2-3	TRBD1	16	TGTGCCAGCAGTCCTAGGACAGGGTTCATCACAGATACGCAGTATTTT	CASSPRTGFITDTQYF
TRBV12-3/TRBV12-4	.	TRBJ2-2	.	14	TGTGCCAGCAGTCCCGGAGGGGAAGCGGGGGAGCTGTTTTTT	CASSPGGEAGELFF
TRBV28	few	TRBJ1-2	.	14	TGTGCCAGCAGTCTACTTGAAGGCGATAGGGGATACACCTTC	CASSLLEGDRGYTF
TRBV6-1	.	TRBJ1-2	TRBD1	15	TGTGCCAGCAAGAAGCCCGGGACAGGGGATGCTGGCTACACCTTC	CASKKPGTGDAGYTF
TRBV7-3	.	TRBJ2-3	.	14	TGTGCCAGCAGCGCCCTGACTAGATCAGATACGCAGTATTTT	CASSALTRSDTQYF
TRBV11-3	.	TRBJ2-7	.	13	TGTGCCAGCAGCTCCGGTAGCGGTTACGAGCAGTACTTC	CASSSGSGYEQYF
TRBV27	.	TRBJ2-7	TRBD1	15	TGTGCCAGCAGTTTTTTTCGGACAGGGGTTCCCGAGCAGTACTTC	CASSFFRTGVPEQYF
TRBV30	few	TRBJ2-7	.	15	TGTGCCTGGAGTAACCCGCCCTCCTACTCCTACGAGCAGTACTTC	CAWSNPPSYSYEQYF
TRBV4-3	.	TRBJ2-5	TRBD1	16	TGCGCCAGCAGCCAAGATATAGGGGGCTCAGCGGAGACCCAGTACTTC	CASSQDIGGSAETQYF
TRBV27	.	TRBJ1-1	.	15	TGTGCCAGCACCCCCACGCTGGGGGGGAACACTGAAGCTTTCTTT	CASTPTLGGNTEAFF
TRBV7-9	few	TRBJ2-2	.	17	TGTGCCAGCAGCCTCCCCCCCGGGACAACGAACACCGGGGAGCTGTTTTTT	CASSLPPGTTNTGELFF
TRBV5-4	.	TRBJ2-2	.	14	TGTGCCAGCAGCTTTGATAGGGGCACCGGGGAGCTGTTTTTT	CASSFDRGTGELFF
TRBV4-3	few	TRBJ1-5	TRBD1	16	TGCGCCAGCAGCCAAGATGGGACAGGGGTCAATCAGCCCCAGCATTTT	CASSQDGTGVNQPQHF
TRBV7-2	many	TRBJ1-5	.	14	TGTGCCAGCAGCTTAGTCAGGGATGTGGAGCCCCAGCATTTT	CASSLVRDVEPQHF
TRBV20-1	few	TRBJ2-7	TRBD2	15	TGCAGTGCTTCCGAGCGGGAGATCCTTGGCTACGAGCAGTACTTC	CSASEREILGYEQYF
TRBV4-3	.	TRBJ2-7	.	14	TGCGCCAGCAGCCAAGAACACAAAGAAGGGGAGCAGTACTTC	CASSQEHKEGEQYF
TRBV7-9	.	TRBJ2-7	TRBD1	14	TGTGCCAGCAGCAAGACAGGGATCGACTACGAGCAGTACTTC	CASSKTGIDYEQYF
TRBV5-4	few	TRBJ2-3	.	17	TGTGCCAGCAGCCCCGGTTGGGCGAGCGGCTACACAGATACGCAGTATTTT	CASSPGWASGYTDTQYF
TRBV20-1	.	TRBJ1-1	.	14	TGCAGTGCTACCGCGCAGGGTAGGAACACTGAAGCTTTCTTT	CSATAQGRNTEAFF
TRBV29-1	.	TRBJ2-7	TRBD1	12	TGCAGCGTTGCTGGGACAGGCAGCGAGCAGTACTTC	CSVAGTGSEQYF
TRBV9	few	TRBJ2-3	.	14	TGTGCCAGCAGCGTAGTTGCGACCCCAGATACGCAGTATTTT	CASSVVATPDTQYF
TRBV5-5	many	TRBJ2-3	.	15	TGTGCCAGCAGCTTGGGGACCTGGAGTTCAGATACGCAGTATTTT	CASSLGTWSSDTQYF
TRBV9	few	TRBJ2-3	TRBD2	16	TGTGCCAGCAGCGTAGTAAGCGGGAGCAGCACAGATACGCAGTATTTT	CASSVVSGSSTDTQYF
TRBV4-3	few	TRBJ2-5	.	14	TGCGCCAGCAGCCAAGATCATGGGGCAGAGACCCAGTACTTC	CASSQDHGAETQYF
TRBV14	few	TRBJ2-7	.	13	TGTGCCAGCAGCCAAGATCGGAGCTACGAGCAGTACTTC	CASSQDRSYEQYF
TRBV27	few	TRBJ2-7	TRBD2	15	TGTGCCAGCAGTCCGGGGACTAGCGGGAGTGCCGAGCAGTACTTC	CASSPGTSGSAEQYF
TRBV30	.	TRBJ2-7	TRBD2	14	TGTGCCTGGAGTGATGGACTAGCGGGTGACGAGCAGTACTTC	CAWSDGLAGDEQYF
TRBV12-3/TRBV12-4	.	TRBJ2-1	.	14	TGTGCCAGCAGTTTAGTAGGCAGGGGCCATGAGCAGTTCTTC	CASSLVGRGHEQFF
TRBV5-1	many	TRBJ2-7	.	13	TGCGCCAGCAGCTACGGGATTTCCTACGAGCAGTACTTC	CASSYGISYEQYF
TRBV10-3	.	TRBJ2-7	.	12	TGTGCCATCAGTGCGGGAACCTACGAGCAGTACTTC	CAISAGTYEQYF
TRBV27	.	TRBJ1-1	TRBD1	14	TGTGCCAGCACACCACAGGGGACGGGCACTGAAGCTTTCTTT	CASTPQGTGTEAFF
TRBV29-1	many	TRBJ2-7	.	11	TGCAGCGTTGTTGGTTGGAACGAGCAGTACTTC	CSVVGWNEQYF
TRBV7-2	many	TRBJ1-6	.	13	TGTGCCAGCAGCTTGTCAGGCTATTCACCCCTCCACTTT	CASSLSGYSPLHF
TRBV10-3	few	TRBJ2-3	.	14	TGTGCCATCAGTGCGGGCGGGAATGAAGATACGCAGTATTTT	CAISAGGNEDTQYF